This T cell receptor beta chain was sequenced in a study of cytomegalovirus exposure and HLA in healthy donors. Whole-study results and caveats: Later work found most CMV-associated TCR beta chains apparently HLA-restricted. In terms of immune exposure information, only CMV serostatus was available.

As for this clone: Its antigen remains unknown.

The PCR used 60 Vbeta and 13 Jbeta primers. The table came from immunoSEQ multiplex PCR; TCRdb's copy has only in-frame clones and leaves some out. In the table there are 120,000 to 150,000 clones, about 80% of which are singletons. This CDR3 contains 14 residues. The germline gives CDR1 SGHNT, CDR2 YENEEA. V was cut by 3 bases and J by 5 bases, with 12 bases left in between. This receptor was taken from a woman in her thirties or forties in good health and CMV-seronegative. Material: PBMCs. V usage is TRBV11-3 and J usage is TRBJ2-3; D is possibly TRBD2 (5 bases). The CDR3 DNA is TGTGCCAGCAGCTTGGGTGGGAGCGGAGATACGCAGTATTTT. Encoded protein: CASSLGGSGDTQYF. Together with reference TRBV11-3 and TRBJ2-3, the CDR3 gives the full variable domain: EAGVVQSPRYKIIEKKQPVAFWCNPISGHNTLYWYLQNLGQGPELLIRYENEEAVDDSQLPKDRFSAERLKGVDSTLKIQPAELGDSAVYLCASSLGGSGDTQYFGPGTRLTVL.